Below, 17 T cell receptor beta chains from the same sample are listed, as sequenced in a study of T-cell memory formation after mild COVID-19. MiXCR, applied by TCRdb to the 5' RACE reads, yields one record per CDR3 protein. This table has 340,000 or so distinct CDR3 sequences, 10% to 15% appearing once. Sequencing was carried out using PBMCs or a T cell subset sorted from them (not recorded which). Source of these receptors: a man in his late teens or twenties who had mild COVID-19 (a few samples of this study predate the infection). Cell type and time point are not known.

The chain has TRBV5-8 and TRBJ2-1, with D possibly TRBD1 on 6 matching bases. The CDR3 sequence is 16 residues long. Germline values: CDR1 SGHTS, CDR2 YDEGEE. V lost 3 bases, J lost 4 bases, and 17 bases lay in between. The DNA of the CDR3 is TGTGCCAGCAGCTCCCCAGGACAGCCCCCATACAATGAGCAGTTCTTC. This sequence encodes CASSSPGQPPYNEQFF.

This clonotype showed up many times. CDR3 region: CATRPGVTDTQYF. As DNA, the CDR3 is TGTGCCACCAGACCTGGGGTGACAGATACGCAGTATTTT. The chain couples TRBV11-2 to TRBJ2-3; no firm D call. Germline CDR1 is SGHAT and CDR2 is FQNNGV. V lost 10 bases to trimming and J lost 3 bases, with 14 bases between them. This CDR3 comprises 13 residues.

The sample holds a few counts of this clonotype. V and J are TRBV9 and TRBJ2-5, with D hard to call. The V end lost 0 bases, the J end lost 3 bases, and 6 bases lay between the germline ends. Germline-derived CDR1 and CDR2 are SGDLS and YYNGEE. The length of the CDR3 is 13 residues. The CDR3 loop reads CASSVGTEETQYF. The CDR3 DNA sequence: TGTGCCAGCAGCGTAGGGACGGAAGAGACCCAGTACTTC.

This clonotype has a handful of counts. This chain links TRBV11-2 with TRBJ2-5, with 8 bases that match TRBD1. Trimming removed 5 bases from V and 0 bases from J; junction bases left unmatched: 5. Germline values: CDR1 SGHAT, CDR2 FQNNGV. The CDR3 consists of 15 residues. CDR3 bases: TGTGCCAGCAGCCGGCGGACAGGGTACCAAGAGACCCAGTACTTC. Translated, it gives CASSRRTGYQETQYF.

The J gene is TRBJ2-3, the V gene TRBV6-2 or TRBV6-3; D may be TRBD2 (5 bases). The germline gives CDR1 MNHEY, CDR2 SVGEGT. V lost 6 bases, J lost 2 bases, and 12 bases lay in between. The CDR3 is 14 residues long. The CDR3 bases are TGTGCCAGCAGCGGACTGAGTGCCACAGATACGCAGTATTTT. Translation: CASSGLSATDTQYF.

CDR3 DNA: TGTGCCAGCAGTCAGAATCGGGGCCGAGAGACCCAGTACTTC. It yields the protein CASSQNRGRETQYF. The chain is built from TRBV6-6 and TRBJ2-5; D is perhaps TRBD1 or TRBD2 (5 bases each). CDR3 size: 14 residues. V lost 5 bases and J 4 bases, leaving 14 bases between the germline ends. Germline CDR1 reads MNHNY; CDR2 reads SVGAGI (reference sequence).

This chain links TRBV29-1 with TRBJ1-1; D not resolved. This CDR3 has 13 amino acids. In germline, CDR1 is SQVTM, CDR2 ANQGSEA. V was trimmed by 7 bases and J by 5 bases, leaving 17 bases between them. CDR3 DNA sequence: TGCAGCGAGATGAGGACCAGCGAAACTGAAGCTTTCTTT. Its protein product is CSEMRTSETEAFF.

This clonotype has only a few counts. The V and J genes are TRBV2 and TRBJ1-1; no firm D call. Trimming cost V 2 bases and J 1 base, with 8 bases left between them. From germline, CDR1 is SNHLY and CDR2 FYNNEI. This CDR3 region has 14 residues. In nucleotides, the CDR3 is TGTGCCAGCAGTGAAAGCGCGAAGAACACTGAAGCTTTCTTT. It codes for CASSESAKNTEAFF.

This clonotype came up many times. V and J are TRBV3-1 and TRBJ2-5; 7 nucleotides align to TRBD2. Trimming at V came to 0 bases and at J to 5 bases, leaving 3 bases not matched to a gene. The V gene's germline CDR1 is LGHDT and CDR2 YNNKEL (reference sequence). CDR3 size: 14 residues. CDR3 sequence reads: CASSQDFGRETQYF. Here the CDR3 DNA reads TGTGCCAGCAGCCAAGATTTCGGGAGGGAGACCCAGTACTTC.

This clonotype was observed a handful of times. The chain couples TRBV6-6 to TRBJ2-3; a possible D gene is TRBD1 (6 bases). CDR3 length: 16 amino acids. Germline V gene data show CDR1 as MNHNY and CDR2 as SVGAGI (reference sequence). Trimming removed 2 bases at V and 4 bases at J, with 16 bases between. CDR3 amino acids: CASSYPTGRVSDTQYF. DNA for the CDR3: TGTGCCAGCAGTTACCCTACAGGGCGGGTTTCAGATACGCAGTATTTT.

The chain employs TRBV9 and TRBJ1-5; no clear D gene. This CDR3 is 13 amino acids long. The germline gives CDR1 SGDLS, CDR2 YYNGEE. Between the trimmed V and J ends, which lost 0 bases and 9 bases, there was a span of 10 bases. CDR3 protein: CASSVGSAGPQHF. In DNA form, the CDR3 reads TGTGCCAGCAGCGTAGGATCGGCGGGGCCCCAGCATTTT.

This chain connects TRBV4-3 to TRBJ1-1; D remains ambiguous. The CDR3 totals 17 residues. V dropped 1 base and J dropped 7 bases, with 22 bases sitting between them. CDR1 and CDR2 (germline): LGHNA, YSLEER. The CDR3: CASSQAPSSDILIEAFF. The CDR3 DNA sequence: TGCGCCAGCAGCCAAGCACCAAGTTCAGACATCTTAATTGAAGCTTTCTTT.

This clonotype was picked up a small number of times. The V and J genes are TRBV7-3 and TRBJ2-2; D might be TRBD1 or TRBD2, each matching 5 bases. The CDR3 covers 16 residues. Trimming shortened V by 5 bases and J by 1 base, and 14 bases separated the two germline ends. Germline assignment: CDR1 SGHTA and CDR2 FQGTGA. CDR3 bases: TGTGCCAGCAGCCCCTTCGGGGCAGGGAACACCGGGGAGCTGTTTTTT. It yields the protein CASSPFGAGNTGELFF.

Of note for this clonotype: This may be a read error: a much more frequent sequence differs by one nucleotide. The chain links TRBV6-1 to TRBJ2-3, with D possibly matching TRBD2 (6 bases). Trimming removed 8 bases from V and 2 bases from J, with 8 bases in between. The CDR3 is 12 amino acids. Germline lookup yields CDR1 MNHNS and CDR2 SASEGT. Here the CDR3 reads CASCGVTDTQYF. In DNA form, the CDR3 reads TGTGCCAGCTGCGGGGTCACAGATACGCAGTATTTT.

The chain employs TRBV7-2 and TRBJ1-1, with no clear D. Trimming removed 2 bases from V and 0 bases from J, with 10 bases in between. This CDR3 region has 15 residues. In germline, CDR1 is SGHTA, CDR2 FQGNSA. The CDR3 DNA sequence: TGTGCCAGCAGCTTACAGGCAGGCTTGAACACTGAAGCTTTCTTT. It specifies CASSLQAGLNTEAFF.

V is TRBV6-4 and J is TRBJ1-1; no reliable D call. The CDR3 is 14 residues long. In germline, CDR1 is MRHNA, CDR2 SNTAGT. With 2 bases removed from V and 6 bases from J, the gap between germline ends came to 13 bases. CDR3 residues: CASSDGRALAEAFF. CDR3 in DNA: TGTGCCAGCAGTGACGGGCGTGCTTTGGCTGAAGCTTTCTTT.

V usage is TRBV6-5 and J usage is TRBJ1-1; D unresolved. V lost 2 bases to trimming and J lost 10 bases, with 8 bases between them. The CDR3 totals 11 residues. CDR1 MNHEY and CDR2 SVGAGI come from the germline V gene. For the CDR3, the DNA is TGTGCCAGCAGTTACGTCGGCACAGCTTTCTTT. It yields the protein CASSYVGTAFF.